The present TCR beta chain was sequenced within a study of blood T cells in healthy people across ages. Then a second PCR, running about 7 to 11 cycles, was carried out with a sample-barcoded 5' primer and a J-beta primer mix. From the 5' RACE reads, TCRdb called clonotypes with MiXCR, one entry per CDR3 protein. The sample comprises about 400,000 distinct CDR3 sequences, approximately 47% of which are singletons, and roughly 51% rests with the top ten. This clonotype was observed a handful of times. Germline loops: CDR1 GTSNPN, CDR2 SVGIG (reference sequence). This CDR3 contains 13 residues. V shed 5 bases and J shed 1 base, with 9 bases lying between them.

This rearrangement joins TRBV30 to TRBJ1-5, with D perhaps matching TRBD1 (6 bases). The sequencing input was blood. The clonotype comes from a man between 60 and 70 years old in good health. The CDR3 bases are TGTGCCTGGCAGGGGAGGAGCAATCAGCCCCAGCATTTT. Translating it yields CAWQGRSNQPQHF.